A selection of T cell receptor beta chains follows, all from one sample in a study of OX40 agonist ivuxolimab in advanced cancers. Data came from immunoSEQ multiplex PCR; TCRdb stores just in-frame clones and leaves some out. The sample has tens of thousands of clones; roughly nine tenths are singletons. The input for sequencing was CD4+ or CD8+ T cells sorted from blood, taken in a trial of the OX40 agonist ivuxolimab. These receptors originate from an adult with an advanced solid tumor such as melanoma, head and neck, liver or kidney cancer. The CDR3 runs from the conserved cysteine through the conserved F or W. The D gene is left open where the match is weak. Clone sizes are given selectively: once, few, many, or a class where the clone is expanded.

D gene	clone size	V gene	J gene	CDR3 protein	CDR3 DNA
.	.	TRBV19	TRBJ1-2	CASSIGPTLGGYTF	TGTGCCAGTAGTATCGGTCCAACATTGGGCGGCTACACCTTC
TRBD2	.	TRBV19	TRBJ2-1	CASSLRTLAGGQYNEQLF	TGTGCCAGTAGTCTCAGGACACTAGCGGGAGGCCAATACAATGAGCAGCTCTTC
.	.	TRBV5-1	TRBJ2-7	CASSKTGTSVYEQYF	TGCGCCAGCAGCAAAACCGGGACATCAGTTTACGAGCAGTACTTC
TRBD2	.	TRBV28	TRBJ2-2	CASRGTINTGELFF	TGTGCCAGCAGGGGGACTATTAACACCGGGGAGCTGTTTTTT
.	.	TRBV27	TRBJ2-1	CASRGYNEQFF	TGTGCCTCGAGGGGGTACAATGAGCAGTTCTTC
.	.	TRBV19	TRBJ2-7	CASSTIDSRRTSYEQYF	TGTGCCAGTAGTACTATCGACAGCCGGAGAACCTCCTACGAGCAGTACTTC
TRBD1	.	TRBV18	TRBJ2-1	CASSPGTGIRNEQFF	TGTGCCAGCTCTCCCGGGACAGGGATTCGGAATGAGCAGTTCTTC
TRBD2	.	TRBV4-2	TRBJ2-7	CASSPGVAGSYEQYF	TGTGCCAGCAGCCCCGGGGTAGCGGGATCCTACGAGCAGTACTTC
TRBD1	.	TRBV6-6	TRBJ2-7	CASSYGQGRTYEQYF	TGTGCCAGCAGTTATGGACAGGGGAGGACCTACGAGCAGTACTTC
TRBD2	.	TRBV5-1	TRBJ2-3	CASSLPSGSISDTQYF	TGCGCCAGCAGCTTGCCTAGCGGGAGTATTTCAGATACGCAGTATTTT
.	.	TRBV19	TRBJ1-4	CASTADGSANEKLFF	TGTGCCAGTACTGCCGACGGTTCGGCTAATGAAAAACTGTTTTTT
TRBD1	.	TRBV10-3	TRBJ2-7	CASRDSLSYEQYF	TGTGCCAGCCGGGACAGTCTCTCCTACGAGCAGTACTTC
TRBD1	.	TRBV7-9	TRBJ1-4	CASSYGQAKEKLFF	TGTGCCAGCAGCTATGGACAGGCAAAAGAAAAACTGTTTTTT
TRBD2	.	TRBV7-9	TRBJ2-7	CASSLRGRAFDEQYF	TGTGCCAGCAGCTTACGCGGGAGGGCCTTTGACGAGCAGTACTTC
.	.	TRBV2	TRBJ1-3	CASSEGGARNTIYF	TGTGCCAGCAGTGAGGGGGGTGCTAGAAACACCATATATTTT
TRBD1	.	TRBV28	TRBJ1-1	CASSEQGLGTEAFF	TGTGCCAGCAGTGAACAGGGGCTTGGCACTGAAGCTTTCTTT
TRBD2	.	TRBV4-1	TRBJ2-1	CASTSTGLAGVADEQFF	TGCGCCAGCACCTCAACGGGACTAGCGGGAGTGGCTGATGAGCAGTTCTTC
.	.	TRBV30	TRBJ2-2	CAWRWRVVGELFF	TGTGCCTGGAGATGGCGGGTGGTCGGGGAGCTGTTTTTT
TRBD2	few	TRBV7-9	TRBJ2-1	CASSWGGIDNEQFF	TGTGCCAGCAGCTGGGGAGGGATAGACAATGAGCAGTTCTTC
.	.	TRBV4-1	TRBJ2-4	CASSQDPASTKNIQYF	TGCGCCAGCAGCCAAGATCCGGCATCAACCAAAAACATTCAGTACTTC
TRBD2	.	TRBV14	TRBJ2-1	CASSQTSRGLAGNEQFF	TGTGCCAGCAGCCAAACTTCGAGGGGACTAGCGGGCAATGAGCAGTTCTTC
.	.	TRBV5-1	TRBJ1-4	CASSLAPATNEKLFF	TGCGCCAGCAGCTTAGCCCCTGCAACTAATGAAAAACTGTTTTTT